The clone carrying this T cell receptor beta chain was seen repeatedly, ten times or more. The data were taken from a study of T-cell reconstitution after alpha-beta-depleted transplantation in children. Preparation of the TCRbeta library used unique molecular identifiers. TCRdb called the PCR reads again in MiXCR, with one record for every CDR3 protein. The table lists roughly 610,000 distinct CDR3 sequences, roughly a tenth of them singletons, with approximately 4.1% in the top ten. The CDR3 runs to 13 residues. CDR1 is DFQATT, CDR2 SNEGSKA, per germline (reference sequence). The junction had 5 bases not matched to a gene; V was cut back by 3 bases and J by 5 bases.

Material: PBMCs from the stem cell graft donor, obtained from the stem cell graft. The sequence came from a human donor who donated a stem cell graft to a child with acute myeloid leukemia. This chain uses TRBV20-1 with TRBJ2-5; 8 bases fit TRBD1. CDR3 coding DNA: TGCAGTGCTAGGTGGACAGGGTGGGAGACCCAGTACTTC. It encodes CSARWTGWETQYF.